Each of the 14 T cell receptor beta chains below was sequenced from the same sample in a study of blood T cell repertoires in COVID-19. The protocol was immunoSEQ multiplex PCR, while the TCRdb copy is restricted to in-frame clones and leaves out a portion. Of about 66,000 clones listed, around 92% are singletons. Sequenced material: peripheral blood. The receptor set was obtained from a man between 60 and 75 years old with acute or convalescent COVID-19.

The chain carries TRBV25-1 and TRBJ2-5; tentatively, D is TRBD1 (5 bases). The CDR3 consists of 13 residues. Germline V CDR1 and CDR2: MGHDK, SYGVNS. Trimming shortened V by 3 bases and J by 4 bases, and 9 bases separated the two germline ends. The CDR3 region has the DNA TGTGCCAGCAGTGAGGCAGGGCGAGAGACCCAGTACTTC. Translation: CASSEAGRETQYF.

This clone was recorded only once. The chain couples TRBV7-2 to TRBJ2-7, with a weak D call TRBD2 (6 bases). V shed 8 bases and J shed 0 bases, with 11 bases lying between them. Germline V gene sequence: CDR1 SGHTA, CDR2 FQGNSA. CDR3 length: 13 amino acids. This CDR3 is CASAEGFSYEQYF. DNA for the CDR3: TGTGCCAGCGCGGAGGGTTTCTCCTACGAGCAGTACTTC. Variable domain in full (rest from reference TRBV7-2 and TRBJ2-7): GAGVSQSPSNKVTEKGKDVELRCDPISGHTALYWYRQSLGQGLEFLIYFQGNSAPDKSGLPSDRFSAERTGGSVSTLTIQRTQQEDSAVYLCASAEGFSYEQYFGPGTRLTVT.

The chain links TRBV5-4 to TRBJ2-7; D remains unclear. The CDR3 spans 12 residues. Germline-derived CDR1 and CDR2 are SGHNT and YYREEE (reference sequence). Trimming cost V 0 bases and J 6 bases, with 7 bases left between them. CDR3 in amino acids: CASSLVPSEQYF. The CDR3 DNA sequence: TGTGCCAGCAGCTTGGTTCCCAGCGAGCAGTACTTC.

The chain has TRBV30 and TRBJ2-7, with 9 bases aligning to TRBD1. CDR1 GTSNPN and CDR2 SVGIG come from the germline V gene (reference sequence). CDR3 length: 12 residues. Unmatched junction bases numbered 4, after V lost 4 bases and J lost 6 bases. CDR3 residues: CAWKQGAREQYF. The CDR3 bases are TGTGCCTGGAAACAGGGGGCTCGCGAGCAGTACTTC. The variable domain in full, with the rest retrieved from reference TRBV30 and TRBJ2-7, is SQTIHQWPATLVQPVGSPLSLECTVEGTSNPNLYWYRQAAGRGLQLLFYSVGIGQISSEVPQNLSASRPQDRQFILSSKKLLLSDSGFYLCAWKQGAREQYFGPGTRLTVT.

The chain has TRBV18 and TRBJ1-6, with TRBD1 as a possible D gene (5 bases). Germline CDR1 and CDR2: KGHSH and LQKENI. The CDR3 is 16 residues long. Trimming shortened V by 2 bases and J by 0 bases, and 8 bases separated the two germline ends. CDR3 coding DNA: TGTGCCAGCTCACCATACAGGCGCTCCTATAATTCACCCCTCCACTTT. Translating it yields CASSPYRRSYNSPLHF.

The V and J genes are TRBV19 and TRBJ1-1; D remains unclear. Per germline, CDR1 LNHDA and CDR2 SQIVND (reference sequence). The CDR3 contains 15 residues. Deletions cut 5 bases from V and 0 bases from J, with 13 bases between. This chain's CDR3 is CASSSRGAVNTEAFF. CDR3 nucleotide sequence: TGTGCCAGTAGTTCCCGGGGAGCCGTGAACACTGAAGCTTTCTTT.

This chain connects TRBV6-6 to TRBJ1-5, with D hard to call. This CDR3 region has 11 residues. With 10 bases removed from V and 5 bases from J, the gap between germline ends came to 9 bases. CDR1 and CDR2 (germline): MNHNY, SVGAGI (reference sequence). The chain's CDR3 is CATGNHQPQHF. The CDR3 DNA sequence: TGTGCCACGGGTAATCATCAGCCCCAGCATTTT.

The rearrangement uses TRBV19 and TRBJ1-6, with 7 bases fitting TRBD1. The J segment lost 8 bases and the V segment lost 5 bases, leaving 9 bases of the junction unmatched. The CDR3 extends over 15 amino acids. Germline CDR1 is LNHDA and CDR2 is SQIVND (reference sequence). The CDR3 DNA follows: TGTGCCAGTAGTGCCGACAGGGCCTCTTATTCACCCCTCCACTTT. Protein sequence: CASSADRASYSPLHF.

J is TRBJ2-5 and V is TRBV7-3; 7 bases are a match to TRBD2. The CDR3 loop spans 14 amino acids. Trimming removed 6 bases from V and 1 base from J; junction bases left unmatched: 5. Germline CDR1 is SGHTA and CDR2 is FQGTGA. The CDR3 DNA reads as TGTGCCAGCAGTCCGCGGGGGACCCAAGAGACCCAGTACTTC. Translation: CASSPRGTQETQYF. The full variable domain, rest sourced from reference TRBV7-3 and TRBJ2-5, is GAGVSQTPSNKVTEKGKYVELRCDPISGHTALYWYRQSLGQGPEFLIYFQGTGAADDSGLPNDRFFAVRPEGSVSTLKIQRTERGDSAVYLCASSPRGTQETQYFGPGTRLLVL.

V usage is TRBV4-2 and J usage is TRBJ1-1; a possible D gene is TRBD1 (6 bases). The germline V gene encodes CDR1 LGHNA and CDR2 YNFKEQ. This CDR3 has 13 residues. The V and J ends lost 7 bases and 4 bases respectively, with 13 bases between them. CDR3 protein: CASTQGRSTEAFF. In DNA form, the CDR3 reads TGTGCCAGCACCCAGGGGAGATCCACTGAAGCTTTCTTT.

The chain combines TRBV7-9 with TRBJ2-5; possibly TRBD1 for D (6 bases). This CDR3 has 17 amino acids. Germline values: CDR1 SEHNR, CDR2 FQNEAQ (reference sequence). Between the trimmed V and J ends, which lost 4 bases and 5 bases, there was a span of 23 bases. The CDR3: CASSSNLQGRHSETQYF. The CDR3 DNA follows: TGTGCCAGCAGCTCAAATCTACAGGGAAGGCACAGCGAGACCCAGTACTTC.

The rearrangement uses TRBV5-4 and TRBJ2-2; TRBD1 matches at 10 bases. The ends lost 1 base at V and 8 bases at J; junction bases unmatched: 8. This CDR3 contains 16 residues. Per the germline V gene, CDR1 is SGHNT and CDR2 is YYREEE (reference sequence). CDR3 coding DNA: TGTGCCAGCAGCTTGAGACAGGGGGCCCGGGGAGGGGAGCTGTTTTTT. This encodes CASSLRQGARGGELFF.

CDR3 sequence reads: CASSSSRNGQISTDTQYF. The CDR3 DNA follows: TGTGCCAGCAGCTCCAGCCGAAATGGACAAATTAGCACAGATACGCAGTATTTT. The chain is built from TRBV5-8 and TRBJ2-3; D might be TRBD1 (5 bases). V dropped 3 bases and J dropped 0 bases, with 20 bases sitting between them. CDR3 size: 18 residues. Germline-derived CDR1 and CDR2 are SGHTS and YDEGEE.

The CDR3 nucleotides read TGTGCCAGCAGAGAACAGTCCTCCTTTTCCTACAATGAGCAGTTCTTC. It translates to CASREQSSFSYNEQFF. V and J are TRBV6-1 and TRBJ2-1; D is undetermined. The germline V and J ends were trimmed by 6 bases and 1 base, with 16 bases remaining between them. Germline V gene sequence: CDR1 MNHNS, CDR2 SASEGT. The CDR3 runs 16 residues.